These T cell receptor beta chains were read from a single sample in a study of CD8 T cells in Susac syndrome. Each CDR3 protein is one row after TCRdb ran MiXCR on the immunoSEQ multiplex PCR reads. The data hold 150,000 to 200,000 distinct CDR3 sequences, with approximately 93% observed a single time. Sequenced material: CD4+ T cells from PBMCs. Receptors originate from a human donor with multiple sclerosis. The CDR3 runs from the conserved cysteine through the conserved F or W. D genes are given only for firm matches. Only some rows state a clone size, as once, few, many or a class for expanded clones.

J: TRBJ2-3
D: TRBD2
size: .
V: TRBV3-1
CDR3: CASSQGIAGALTDTQYF
DNA: TGTGCCAGCAGCCAAGGAATAGCGGGGGCCCTCACAGATACGCAGTATTTT

J: TRBJ1-3
D: .
size: .
V: TRBV18
CDR3: CASSALNRVEGNTIYF
DNA: TGTGCCAGCTCAGCATTAAACCGGGTTGAAGGAAACACCATATATTTT

J: TRBJ1-2
D: .
size: .
V: TRBV29-1
CDR3: CSVAVRRLYGYTF
DNA: TGCAGCGTCGCGGTCAGACGTCTCTATGGCTACACCTTC

J: TRBJ2-7
D: TRBD1
size: .
V: TRBV29-1
CDR3: CSVVQGNGDEQYF
DNA: TGCAGCGTTGTACAGGGGAATGGGGACGAGCAGTACTTC

J: TRBJ2-3
D: .
size: .
V: TRBV29-1
CDR3: CSGNKHWGTDTQYF
DNA: TGCAGCGGAAACAAACACTGGGGCACAGATACGCAGTATTTT

J: TRBJ1-3
D: .
size: .
V: TRBV18
CDR3: CASSPGREENTIYF
DNA: TGTGCCAGCTCACCAGGCAGGGAGGAAAACACCATATATTTT

J: TRBJ2-1
D: .
size: .
V: TRBV3-1
CDR3: CASSQGGRVSNEQFF
DNA: TGTGCCAGCAGCCAGGGGGGGCGGGTAAGCAATGAGCAGTTCTTC

J: TRBJ1-1
D: .
size: once
V: TRBV2
CDR3: CASSGEDTEAFF
DNA: TGTGCCAGCAGTGGCGAGGACACTGAAGCTTTCTTT

J: TRBJ1-2
D: .
size: once
V: TRBV7-3
CDR3: CASSPDGDYGYTF
DNA: TGTGCCAGCAGCCCGGACGGGGACTATGGCTACACCTTC

J: TRBJ2-3
D: TRBD2
size: .
V: TRBV10-3
CDR3: CAIKASGGTDTQYF
DNA: TGTGCCATCAAGGCTAGCGGGGGGACAGATACGCAGTATTTT

J: TRBJ2-6
D: .
size: .
V: TRBV2
CDR3: CASSTNGRANVLTF
DNA: TGTGCCAGCAGCACCAATGGACGGGCCAACGTCCTGACTTTC

J: TRBJ2-5
D: TRBD1
size: once
V: TRBV29-1
CDR3: CSVGQGAWETQYF
DNA: TGCAGCGTCGGACAGGGGGCTTGGGAGACCCAGTACTTC

J: TRBJ2-7
D: .
size: .
V: TRBV6-2/TRBV6-3
CDR3: CASSYGPAGEVEQYF
DNA: TGTGCCAGCAGTTACGGCCCGGCAGGGGAGGTCGAGCAGTACTTC

J: TRBJ2-2
D: .
size: once
V: TRBV4-1
CDR3: CASSQEAGGRTGELFF
DNA: TGCGCCAGCAGCCAGGAGGCAGGGGGGAGGACCGGGGAGCTGTTTTTT

J: TRBJ2-7
D: .
size: few
V: TRBV7-8
CDR3: CASSFTADAGYEQYF
DNA: TGTGCCAGCAGCTTTACGGCTGATGCTGGCTACGAGCAGTACTTC

J: TRBJ2-3
D: .
size: .
V: TRBV24-1
CDR3: CATSDFLEPDTQYF
DNA: TGTGCCACCAGTGATTTTTTGGAGCCAGATACGCAGTATTTT

J: TRBJ1-1
D: .
size: .
V: TRBV30
CDR3: CALCRDGMNTEAFF
DNA: TGTGCCTTATGTAGGGATGGGATGAACACTGAAGCTTTCTTT

J: TRBJ2-4
D: .
size: .
V: TRBV18
CDR3: CASSPSQGMGTKNIQYF
DNA: TGTGCCAGCTCACCATCCCAGGGAATGGGGACCAAAAACATTCAGTACTTC

J: TRBJ2-1
D: .
size: .
V: TRBV3-1
CDR3: CASSQPNVNEQFF
DNA: TGTGCCAGCAGCCAACCCAATGTGAATGAGCAGTTCTTC

J: TRBJ1-2
D: TRBD1
size: .
V: TRBV6-2/TRBV6-3
CDR3: CASIHGQGALARGYTF
DNA: TGTGCCAGCATACACGGACAGGGGGCACTGGCCCGTGGCTACACCTTC

J: TRBJ1-2
D: TRBD1
size: .
V: TRBV4-1
CDR3: CASSLRTGTVANYGYTF
DNA: TGCGCCAGCAGCCTTAGGACAGGGACCGTAGCTAACTATGGCTACACCTTC

J: TRBJ1-2
D: .
size: .
V: TRBV12-3/TRBV12-4
CDR3: CASRASGRGHGYTF
DNA: TGTGCCAGCAGGGCCTCGGGCAGGGGACATGGCTACACCTTC

J: TRBJ1-2
D: .
size: once
V: TRBV28
CDR3: CASSSDPRGYTF
DNA: TGTGCCAGCAGCTCAGACCCCCGGGGCTACACCTTC

J: TRBJ2-5
D: .
size: .
V: TRBV20-1
CDR3: CSARGGAGTQETQYF
DNA: TGCAGTGCTAGAGGGGGGGCGGGGACCCAAGAGACCCAGTACTTC